Shown below are 24 T cell receptor beta chains from a single sample sequenced in a study of blood T cell repertoires in COVID-19. Profiling relied on immunoSEQ multiplex PCR, and the TCRdb table lists in-frame clones only, not all of them. The sample records about 89,000 clones, more than 60% being singletons. Sequencing input: peripheral blood. These receptors were taken from a human donor in a cohort sampled during active COVID-19.

The chain is built from TRBV18 and TRBJ2-5; no clear D. Trimming pared 4 bases from V and 5 bases from J, leaving 17 bases between. CDR3 size: 15 residues. The germline gives CDR1 KGHSH, CDR2 LQKENI. CDR3 residues: CASSLGLELDETQYF. CDR3 DNA sequence: TGTGCCAGCTCACTTGGTTTGGAGCTTGATGAGACCCAGTACTTC.

This clone was picked up one time. This sequence joins TRBV3-1 (or the pseudogene TRBV3-2) and TRBJ2-1, with a tentative D call TRBD1 (5 bases). The CDR3 runs 14 residues. The germline CDR1 and CDR2 sequences are LGHDT and YNNKEL (reference sequence). Trimming shortened V by 9 bases and J by 4 bases, and 16 bases separated the two germline ends. CDR3 nucleotide sequence: TGTGCCAGATTAGGGGTCCCTTCGTACAATGAGCAGTTCTTC. Protein sequence: CARLGVPSYNEQFF.

As to this clone: Distinct nucleotide sequences in the sample also encode this CDR3. This chain joins TRBV5-1 and TRBJ2-7, with 7 nucleotides matching TRBD1. V shed 0 bases, J shed 5 bases, and the junction held 5 bases outside the gene matches. Germline V gene sequence: CDR1 SGHRS, CDR2 YFSETQ. The CDR3 sequence is 14 residues long. CDR3 loop: CASSLGQGLDEQYF. As DNA, the CDR3 is TGCGCCAGCAGCTTGGGACAGGGTTTGGACGAGCAGTACTTC.

Only a few counts were recorded for this clone. The chain uses TRBV9 and TRBJ1-6; D uncertain. V lost 0 bases, J lost 3 bases, and 13 bases lay in between. From germline, CDR1 is SGDLS and CDR2 YYNGEE. The CDR3 runs 17 residues. CDR3 protein: CASSVEAGGLYNSPLHF. CDR3 nucleotide sequence: TGTGCCAGCAGCGTAGAGGCCGGTGGACTCTATAATTCACCCCTCCACTTT.

J is TRBJ2-1 and V is TRBV6-6; 9 positions agree with TRBD1. V was clipped by 5 bases and J by 9 bases; unmatched bases: 17. The CDR3 consists of 17 residues. CDR1 MNHNY and CDR2 SVGAGI come from the germline V gene (reference sequence). The chain's CDR3 is CASSPYPGTGTGGEQFF. As DNA, the CDR3 is TGTGCCAGCAGTCCCTACCCCGGGACAGGGACAGGCGGTGAGCAGTTCTTC.

The V and J genes are TRBV19 and TRBJ2-7, with D possibly matching TRBD2 (5 bases). Germline CDR1 and CDR2: LNHDA and SQIVND (reference sequence). The V gene lost 5 bases and the J gene lost 2 bases, with 13 bases spanning the gap. The CDR3 loop spans 14 amino acids. The CDR3 sequence: CASSPRRPPYEQYF. The CDR3 nucleotides read TGTGCCAGTAGTCCCCGGAGGCCACCCTACGAGCAGTACTTC.

The rearrangement links TRBV7-9 to TRBJ1-3; D not resolved. Trimming stripped 5 bases from V and 4 bases from J, with 9 bases between. Germline CDR1 is SEHNR and CDR2 is FQNEAQ (reference sequence). The length of the CDR3 is 13 residues. CDR3 in amino acids: CASSPGTGNTIYF. The CDR3, as DNA: TGTGCCAGCAGCCCAGGAACAGGAAACACCATATATTTT.

The chain combines TRBV5-1 with TRBJ1-3; D gene ambiguous. The ends were cut back, 1 base at V and 3 bases at J, with 8 bases in the middle. The CDR3 contains 14 residues. Germline assignment: CDR1 SGHRS and CDR2 YFSETQ. The CDR3 reads CASSLYGIGNTIYF. In nucleotides, the CDR3 is TGCGCCAGCAGCTTGTACGGTATTGGAAACACCATATATTTT.

The V and J genes are TRBV6-6 and TRBJ2-7, with TRBD1 matching over 8 bases. Unmatched junction bases numbered 6, after V lost 6 bases and J lost 2 bases. The CDR3 covers 14 residues. Germline CDR1 is MNHNY and CDR2 is SVGAGI (reference sequence). DNA of the CDR3: TGTGCCAGCAGGCCACAGGGGGTAGCCTACGAGCAGTACTTC. Translating it yields CASRPQGVAYEQYF.

This clone was seen ten or more times. The chain combines TRBV5-1 with TRBJ1-2; 9 bases match TRBD1. This CDR3 comprises 14 residues. With 3 bases clipped from V and 8 bases from J, the junction kept 8 bases outside the gene matches. Germline V gene sequence: CDR1 SGHRS, CDR2 YFSETQ. CDR3 sequence reads: CASSYGTGSNGYTF. The CDR3, as DNA: TGCGCCAGCAGCTACGGGACAGGGTCTAACGGCTACACCTTC.

In its sample, this clone was seen once. The chain recombines TRBV7-2 with TRBJ2-7; TRBD1 matches at 7 bases. The CDR3 contains 15 residues. V was pared by 3 bases and J by 2 bases, with 7 bases of the junction left unmatched. From germline, CDR1 is SGHTA and CDR2 FQGNSA. The CDR3 nucleotides are TGTGCCAGCAGCTTGCGGACAGGTGGAACCTACGAGCAGTACTTC. This sequence encodes CASSLRTGGTYEQYF.

The chain employs TRBV6-5 and TRBJ2-5; the match to TRBD1 covers 8 bases. The V segment lost 5 bases and the J segment 5 bases; nucleotides outside the gene matches: 10. Per the germline V gene, CDR1 is MNHEY and CDR2 is SVGAGI. The CDR3 covers 15 residues. In DNA form, the CDR3 reads TGTGCCAGCAGTAAGGGACAGGCGATACTCGAGACCCAGTACTTC. It encodes CASSKGQAILETQYF.

The rearrangement uses TRBV18 and TRBJ1-5; D is undetermined. The V end lost 0 bases, the J end lost 3 bases, and 9 bases lay between the germline ends. Germline values: CDR1 KGHSH, CDR2 LQKENI. This CDR3 region has 15 residues. CDR3 bases: TGTGCCAGCTCACCACCCAACAAACCCAATCAGCCCCAGCATTTT. Its translation: CASSPPNKPNQPQHF.

V gene TRBV19 combines with J gene TRBJ1-5; D possibly corresponds to TRBD1 (6 bases). The V and J ends lost 5 bases and 7 bases respectively, with 24 bases between them. The germline CDR1 and CDR2 sequences are LNHDA and SQIVND (reference sequence). This CDR3 region has 17 residues. The CDR3 region is CASSVAPGASAFQPQHF. Here the CDR3 DNA reads TGTGCCAGTAGTGTAGCGCCAGGGGCATCGGCTTTCCAGCCCCAGCATTTT.

The chain joins TRBV10-3 to TRBJ2-7; 9 bases align to TRBD1. The germline V gene has CDR1 ENHRY and CDR2 SYGVKD. V lost 3 bases, J lost 4 bases, and 4 bases stayed unmatched. The CDR3 is 14 residues long. CDR3 bases: TGTGCCATCAGTGAAGGGACAGGGAAGTACGAGCAGTACTTC. It is translated as CAISEGTGKYEQYF.

For this clone: The same CDR3 arises from other DNA sequences in this sample as well. The rearrangement links TRBV5-1 to TRBJ1-6; possible D gene TRBD1, 5 bases. CDR3 length: 14 amino acids. Germline V gives CDR1 SGHRS, CDR2 YFSETQ. V was cut by 0 bases and J by 8 bases, with 9 bases left in between. CDR3 nucleotides: TGCGCCAGCAGCTTGGAAACGGGGGATTCACCCCTCCACTTT. Translated, it gives CASSLETGDSPLHF.

This clone was counted a single time. The chain combines TRBV5-1 with TRBJ2-7; D is perhaps TRBD2 (6 bases). The V end lost 4 bases, the J end lost 1 base, and 18 bases lay between the germline ends. Looked up from germline, CDR1 is SGHRS and CDR2 is YFSETQ. The CDR3 covers 16 residues. CDR3 loop: CASSPLPGTPSYEQYF. In nucleotides, the CDR3 is TGCGCCAGCAGCCCTCTACCCGGGACTCCTTCCTACGAGCAGTACTTC. Supplemented by reference TRBV5-1 and TRBJ2-7, the full variable domain reads KAGVTQTPRYLIKTRGQQVTLSCSPISGHRSVSWYQQTPGQGLQFLFEYFSETQRNKGNFPGRFSGRQFSNSRSEMNVSTLELGDSALYLCASSPLPGTPSYEQYFGPGTRLTVT.

The rearrangement joins TRBV5-5 to TRBJ1-2; 7 bases fit TRBD1. This CDR3 is 15 amino acids long. Germline values: CDR1 SGHKS, CDR2 YYEKEE (reference sequence). The junction had 6 bases not matched to a gene; V was cut back by 0 bases and J by 4 bases. The CDR3 loop is CASSLGDRVSYGYTF. The CDR3, as DNA: TGTGCCAGCAGCTTGGGCGACAGGGTTTCCTATGGCTACACCTTC.

The chain joins TRBV7-2 to TRBJ2-3; the match to TRBD1 covers 9 bases. The CDR3 consists of 15 residues. V dropped 5 bases and J dropped 4; count of bases not matched to a gene: 7. Germline V gene data show CDR1 as SGHTA and CDR2 as FQGNSA. CDR3 sequence reads: CASSTGGPSPDTQYF. Written as DNA, the CDR3 is TGTGCCAGCAGCACAGGGGGCCCTTCACCAGATACGCAGTATTTT.

The J gene is TRBJ1-4, the V gene TRBV18; 8 positions agree with TRBD1. Per germline, CDR1 KGHSH and CDR2 LQKENI. This CDR3 region has 14 residues. The trim removed 3 bases at V and 7 bases at J, leaving 4 bases unmatched. CDR3 in DNA: TGTGCCAGCTCACCTTCAGGGGGCGGTGAAAAACTGTTTTTT. Its translation: CASSPSGGGEKLFF.

In DNA form, the CDR3 reads TGTGCCACCAGTGACACCGGGACAGGGTCCTACGAGCAGTACTTC. It is translated as CATSDTGTGSYEQYF. This rearrangement joins TRBV24-1 to TRBJ2-7; 9 nucleotides align to TRBD1. The CDR3 has 15 residues. Looked up from germline, CDR1 is KGHDR and CDR2 is SFDVKD. V gave up 4 bases and J gave up 1 base; unmatched junction bases: 4.

V gene TRBV6-5 combines with J gene TRBJ1-2; 9 bases are a match to TRBD1. The V gene's germline CDR1 is MNHEY and CDR2 SVGAGI. V was clipped by 6 bases and J by 1 base; unmatched bases: 6. This CDR3 region has 15 residues. The CDR3 here is CASRDTGGGNYGYTF. The CDR3 bases are TGTGCCAGCAGAGATACAGGGGGCGGTAACTATGGCTACACCTTC.

This rearrangement joins TRBV29-1 to TRBJ2-7; perhaps TRBD1 as D (5 bases). From germline, CDR1 is SQVTM and CDR2 ANQGSEA. This CDR3 is built from 14 residues. Trimming removed 0 bases at V and 7 bases at J, with 16 bases between. The CDR3, as DNA: TGCAGCGTTGAAGAACATCCTGGGGCTGGGGAGCAGTACTTC. Protein product: CSVEEHPGAGEQYF.

The J gene is TRBJ1-1, the V gene TRBV19; tentatively, D is TRBD1 (5 bases). This CDR3 has 13 residues. Trimming removed 10 bases at V and 1 base at J, with 13 bases between. Germline V gives CDR1 LNHDA, CDR2 SQIVND (reference sequence). The CDR3 is CATSRDWNTEAFF. In DNA, the CDR3 is TGTGCCACCAGTAGGGACTGGAACACTGAAGCTTTCTTT.